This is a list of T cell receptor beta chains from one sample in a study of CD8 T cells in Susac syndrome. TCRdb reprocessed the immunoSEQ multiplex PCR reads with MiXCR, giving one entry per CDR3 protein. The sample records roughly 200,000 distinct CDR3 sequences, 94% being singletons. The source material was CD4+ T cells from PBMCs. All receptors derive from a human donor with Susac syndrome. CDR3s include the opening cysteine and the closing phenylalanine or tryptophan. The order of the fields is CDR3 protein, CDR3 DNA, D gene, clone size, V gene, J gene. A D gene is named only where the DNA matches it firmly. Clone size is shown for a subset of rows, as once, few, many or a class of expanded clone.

cdr3_aa: CASTASTTDTQYF
cdr3_nt: TGTGCCAGCACGGCTAGCACCACAGATACGCAGTATTTT
d_call: .
clone_size: .
v_call: TRBV2
j_call: TRBJ2-3

cdr3_aa: CSVEDPIHNEQFF
cdr3_nt: TGCAGCGTTGAAGATCCTATACACAATGAGCAGTTCTTC
d_call: .
clone_size: .
v_call: TRBV29-1
j_call: TRBJ2-1

cdr3_aa: CASSGSGGGNEQFF
cdr3_nt: TGTGCCAGCAGTGGAAGCGGGGGGGGCAATGAGCAGTTCTTC
d_call: TRBD2
clone_size: .
v_call: TRBV2
j_call: TRBJ2-1

cdr3_aa: CASSLCSRRSTDTQYF
cdr3_nt: TGTGCCAGCAGCTTGTGTAGTAGGAGAAGCACAGATACGCAGTATTTT
d_call: .
clone_size: .
v_call: TRBV5-7
j_call: TRBJ2-3

cdr3_aa: CASSVDSEAGGRRNIQYF
cdr3_nt: TGTGCCAGCAGCGTAGATTCGGAGGCGGGGGGGCGTCGAAACATTCAGTACTTC
d_call: TRBD2
clone_size: .
v_call: TRBV9
j_call: TRBJ2-4

cdr3_aa: CASSRGQGSEYF
cdr3_nt: TGTGCCAGCAGCCGAGGACAGGGTTCAGAGTATTTT
d_call: TRBD1
clone_size: .
v_call: TRBV16
j_call: TRBJ2-3

cdr3_aa: CSVLHTPSSTDTQYF
cdr3_nt: TGCAGCGTCTTACATACTCCGTCTAGCACAGATACGCAGTATTTT
d_call: .
clone_size: .
v_call: TRBV29-1
j_call: TRBJ2-3

cdr3_aa: CASSYGQGYTEAFF
cdr3_nt: TGTGCCAGCAGCTACGGACAGGGGTACACTGAAGCTTTCTTT
d_call: TRBD1
clone_size: .
v_call: TRBV7-2
j_call: TRBJ1-1

cdr3_aa: CASSSGLVGYNEQFF
cdr3_nt: TGTGCCAGCAGCTCCGGACTAGTGGGGTACAATGAGCAGTTCTTC
d_call: TRBD2
clone_size: .
v_call: TRBV7-8
j_call: TRBJ2-1

cdr3_aa: CASGGSGNTIYF
cdr3_nt: TGTGCTAGCGGTGGCTCTGGAAACACCATATATTTT
d_call: .
clone_size: .
v_call: TRBV12-5
j_call: TRBJ1-3

cdr3_aa: CASSDSFTDTQYF
cdr3_nt: TGCGCCAGCTCGGACAGCTTCACAGATACGCAGTATTTT
d_call: .
clone_size: .
v_call: TRBV5-1
j_call: TRBJ2-3

cdr3_aa: CASSQDQRLNQPQHF
cdr3_nt: TGCGCCAGCAGCCAAGATCAAAGGCTGAATCAGCCCCAGCATTTT
d_call: .
clone_size: .
v_call: TRBV4-1
j_call: TRBJ1-5

cdr3_aa: CASGELFF
cdr3_nt: TGTGCAAGCGGGGAGCTGTTTTTT
d_call: .
clone_size: .
v_call: TRBV7-9
j_call: TRBJ2-2

cdr3_aa: CSASRDSLGNSNQPQHF
cdr3_nt: TGCAGTGCTAGCCGGGACAGCCTAGGGAATAGCAATCAGCCCCAGCATTTT
d_call: TRBD1
clone_size: .
v_call: TRBV20-1
j_call: TRBJ1-5

cdr3_aa: CASSDGPNTEAFF
cdr3_nt: TGTGCCAGCAGCGACGGCCCGAACACTGAAGCTTTCTTT
d_call: .
clone_size: .
v_call: TRBV5-6
j_call: TRBJ1-1

cdr3_aa: CSVRTSGGASEQFF
cdr3_nt: TGCAGCGTCCGCACTAGCGGGGGGGCCAGTGAGCAGTTCTTC
d_call: TRBD2
clone_size: once
v_call: TRBV29-1
j_call: TRBJ2-1

cdr3_aa: CAISDRDSVEHF
cdr3_nt: TGTGCCATCAGTGATCGGGACAGCGTGGAGCATTTT
d_call: TRBD1
clone_size: .
v_call: TRBV10-3
j_call: TRBJ1-5

cdr3_aa: CASSLRGREQYF
cdr3_nt: TGTGCCAGCAGCCTCAGAGGTCGTGAGCAGTACTTC
d_call: .
clone_size: .
v_call: TRBV4-2
j_call: TRBJ2-7

cdr3_aa: CASRGGTGGNPYGYTF
cdr3_nt: TGTGCCAGCCGGGGCGGAACAGGGGGCAACCCCTATGGCTACACCTTC
d_call: TRBD1
clone_size: once
v_call: TRBV2
j_call: TRBJ1-2

cdr3_aa: CATQGYNEQFF
cdr3_nt: TGCGCCACCCAGGGTTACAATGAGCAGTTCTTC
d_call: .
clone_size: .
v_call: TRBV10-2
j_call: TRBJ2-1

cdr3_aa: CASSYGYTEAFF
cdr3_nt: TGTGCCAGCAGTTACGGCTACACTGAAGCTTTCTTT
d_call: .
clone_size: .
v_call: TRBV6-2/TRBV6-3
j_call: TRBJ1-1

cdr3_aa: CASSLVSGGINEQFF
cdr3_nt: TGTGCCAGCAGTTTAGTTAGCGGGGGGATTAATGAGCAGTTCTTC
d_call: TRBD2
clone_size: .
v_call: TRBV12-3/TRBV12-4
j_call: TRBJ2-1

cdr3_aa: CASSFSHTEAFF
cdr3_nt: TGTGCCAGCAGTTTTAGTCACACTGAAGCTTTCTTT
d_call: .
clone_size: .
v_call: TRBV12-3/TRBV12-4
j_call: TRBJ1-1

cdr3_aa: CASSRQTLDYGYTF
cdr3_nt: TGTGCCAGCAGCCGGCAGACGCTGGACTATGGCTACACCTTC
d_call: .
clone_size: .
v_call: TRBV6-6
j_call: TRBJ1-2

cdr3_aa: CSVEDSRDSIYEQYF
cdr3_nt: TGCAGCGTTGAAGACAGCCGGGACTCAATCTACGAGCAGTACTTC
d_call: .
clone_size: .
v_call: TRBV29-1
j_call: TRBJ2-7

cdr3_aa: CSAGLPKVAKNIQYF
cdr3_nt: TGCAGTGCCGGGTTGCCCAAGGTAGCCAAAAACATTCAGTACTTC
d_call: .
clone_size: .
v_call: TRBV20-1
j_call: TRBJ2-4

cdr3_aa: CASSTHEQYF
cdr3_nt: TGTGCCAGCAGCACCCACGAGCAGTACTTC
d_call: .
clone_size: .
v_call: TRBV11-2
j_call: TRBJ2-7

cdr3_aa: CASRLPLIGGYTF
cdr3_nt: TGTGCCAGCCGACTTCCCCTTATAGGTGGCTACACCTTC
d_call: .
clone_size: once
v_call: TRBV6-2/TRBV6-3
j_call: TRBJ1-2

cdr3_aa: CASSVRVARNEQFF
cdr3_nt: TGTGCCAGCAGCGTCAGGGTAGCCCGCAATGAGCAGTTCTTC
d_call: .
clone_size: .
v_call: TRBV9
j_call: TRBJ2-1

cdr3_aa: CSARDQYGAGGRGYTF
cdr3_nt: TGCAGTGCTAGAGATCAATACGGGGCTGGAGGGCGCGGCTACACCTTC
d_call: .
clone_size: .
v_call: TRBV20-1
j_call: TRBJ1-2

cdr3_aa: CASSQPPDTQYF
cdr3_nt: TGTGCCAGCAGCCAACCTCCGGATACGCAGTATTTT
d_call: .
clone_size: .
v_call: TRBV3-1
j_call: TRBJ2-3

cdr3_aa: CASSLGTGWDYEQYF
cdr3_nt: TGTGCCAGCAGCTTAGGGACAGGCTGGGACTACGAGCAGTACTTC
d_call: TRBD1
clone_size: .
v_call: TRBV7-9
j_call: TRBJ2-7

cdr3_aa: CSVVGQGLYGYTF
cdr3_nt: TGCAGCGTTGTGGGACAGGGGCTCTATGGCTACACCTTC
d_call: TRBD1
clone_size: .
v_call: TRBV29-1
j_call: TRBJ1-2

cdr3_aa: CSARDRSRNTEAFF
cdr3_nt: TGCAGTGCTAGAGATCGGTCCAGGAACACTGAAGCTTTCTTT
d_call: .
clone_size: .
v_call: TRBV20-1
j_call: TRBJ1-1

cdr3_aa: CASSPLEQRQGADTQYF
cdr3_nt: TGTGCCAGCAGCCCCTTAGAACAGCGGCAAGGTGCAGATACGCAGTATTTT
d_call: .
clone_size: .
v_call: TRBV9
j_call: TRBJ2-3

cdr3_aa: CASSVDPFASGGQETQYF
cdr3_nt: TGTGCCAGCAGCGTAGACCCGTTTGCTAGCGGGGGCCAAGAGACCCAGTACTTC
d_call: TRBD2
clone_size: .
v_call: TRBV9
j_call: TRBJ2-5

cdr3_aa: CASSETGLEEQYF
cdr3_nt: TGTGCCAGCAGCGAGACAGGGCTCGAGGAGCAGTACTTC
d_call: TRBD1
clone_size: .
v_call: TRBV9
j_call: TRBJ2-7

cdr3_aa: CASSEGQGDTGELFF
cdr3_nt: TGTGCCAGCAGTGAAGGACAGGGGGACACCGGGGAGCTGTTTTTT
d_call: TRBD1
clone_size: .
v_call: TRBV2
j_call: TRBJ2-2

cdr3_aa: CASSLDWNTDTQYF
cdr3_nt: TGTGCCAGCAGCTTGGACTGGAACACAGATACGCAGTATTTT
d_call: .
clone_size: .
v_call: TRBV5-6
j_call: TRBJ2-3

cdr3_aa: CASRGENTEAFF
cdr3_nt: TGTGCCAGCAGGGGTGAGAACACTGAAGCTTTCTTT
d_call: .
clone_size: .
v_call: TRBV9
j_call: TRBJ1-1

cdr3_aa: CSAGLAGGRGPVNEQFF
cdr3_nt: TGCAGTGCCGGACTAGCGGGGGGGCGAGGCCCGGTCAATGAGCAGTTCTTC
d_call: TRBD2
clone_size: .
v_call: TRBV20-1
j_call: TRBJ2-1

cdr3_aa: CASSPDGGTGGYTF
cdr3_nt: TGTGCCAGCAGCCCAGACGGTGGAACGGGGGGCTACACCTTC
d_call: .
clone_size: .
v_call: TRBV12-3/TRBV12-4
j_call: TRBJ1-2

cdr3_aa: CASSQVDSNQPQHF
cdr3_nt: TGTGCCAGCAGCCAAGTGGATAGCAATCAGCCCCAGCATTTT
d_call: .
clone_size: .
v_call: TRBV16
j_call: TRBJ1-5